The sequence of this T cell receptor beta chain was determined in a study of PD-1 blockade in classical Hodgkin lymphoma (TCRdb year 2020). Looking at the study overall: Nivolumab dosing was 3 mg/kg intravenously every 2 weeks, continuing until either disease progression or unacceptable toxicity. The study used CyTOF and TCR beta sequencing to define a peripheral blood immune signature of response to PD-1 blockade in classical Hodgkin lymphoma.

What the research found in general, with its limitations: Baseline diversity similar to that of newly diagnosed patients was observed in trial patients achieving complete response, whereas significantly lower diversity was observed in partial responders and progressors. A significant rise by C4D1 was seen in CD4+ but not CD8+ TCR diversity (p=0.0027 vs p=0.16), with the rise being most apparent in complete responders (p=0.02). The study covered only a single clinical trial cohort, and the causes of the repertoire differences, possibly disease activity or prior therapy, were still not defined. Baseline TCR diversity was reported as lower in newly diagnosed patients than in healthy donors, and lower still in relapsed/refractory patients. Lower diversity was seen in patients whose nivolumab began less than 1 year after ASCT, and these patients were left out of later analyses so that immune reconstitution would not confound the results.

Genomic DNA was extracted with the Qiagen DNeasy kit from unsorted PBMCs and from negatively selected CD4+ and CD8+ fractions. TCR beta CDR3 regions were subjected to amplification by immunoSEQ multiplex PCR with primers that anneal to V and J segments. A synthetic immune receptor repertoire was used to minimize amplification bias, and remaining bias was computationally removed after sequencing. Turning to the authors' computational methods: Repertoire diversity was quantified as the Shannon entropy index using custom Python scripts. Unsorted, CD4+ and CD8+ repertoires were analyzed separately, except for combined analyses in which CD4+ and CD8+ sequences were merged in silico. A clone was considered expanded if an increase in frequency of at least 2-fold after treatment relative to C1D1 was found, and a pseudocount of 0.5 was applied to clones undetected at baseline. Clones with 0 or 1 copy at C1D1 were defined as singleton clones, while clones with 2 or more copies were defined as non-singleton clones. Clones expanded in unsorted samples were annotated as CD4+, CD8+ or unknown by matching protein sequences in sorted samples from the same patient. Wilcoxon tests on paired samples were used to test changes in diversity from C1D1 to C4D1. TCRdb stores this immuneACCESS table with in-frame sequences only. Part of the clones is absent; in the studies checked, under half of the shortfall reflects unresolved V genes, and no reason is known for the rest. That table furnishes V, J and clone size, whereas the DNA furnished D and trimming. The sample contains tens of thousands of clones, about 92% of them found a single time. Roughly 8% of the sample rests with the top ten.

In regard to this clone: It lacks a known antigen. No quality values exist for individual bases; no much larger clone is one base distant.

The CDR3 numbers 14 residues from cysteine through phenylalanine. Kept here is only the CDR3 DNA, which spans 42 bases and is read in frame from base 1. The junction shows trimming of 6 bases on V and 0 bases on J, and the gene matches do not reach 4 bases of it. Sequences SQVTM (CDR1) and ANQGSEA (CDR2) are obtained from the germline V gene. The sample's time point label is to be understood as: cycle 1 day 1 (C1D1), immediately before nivolumab initiation. Relapse after autologous stem cell transplantation had occurred in all trial patients, and cohorts A, B and C were distinguished by prior brentuximab vedotin exposure. The trial cohort comprised some 60 patients with relapsed/refractory classical Hodgkin lymphoma whose best overall responses were complete response, partial response or progressive disease. Trial patients were treated with single-agent nivolumab in the multi-cohort phase II CheckMate 205 trial. An independent review committee assessed best overall response using the 2007 International Working Group response criteria. PBMCs from the trial were collected at three points: immediately before nivolumab initiation (C1D1), and during therapy at cycle 2 day 1 and cycle 4 day 1. Peripheral blood was collected in 8 mL Vacutainer Cell Preparation Tubes, from which PBMCs were isolated by centrifugation and then cryopreserved.

The clonotype was recovered from a human donor with classical Hodgkin lymphoma. The rearranged chain carries TRBV29-1 and TRBJ2-7, with TRBD2 identical over 11 junction bases. The sequences come from peripheral blood mononuclear cells (PBMCs), collected at baseline. The sequenced DNA is TGCAGCGTCCCACTAGCGGGGGACTCCTACGAGCAGTACTTC. This yields the protein CSVPLAGDSYEQYF.